Included here is one T cell receptor (beta chain) sequence, with context. Its matching antigen is unknown. The sample belongs to a study of T-cell memory formation after mild COVID-19. Study-level information: The study found TCR clusters largely donor specific. Whole-study findings and limits: Among clones contracting day 15 to 85, CD4/CD8 was balanced, whereas later expanders leaned CD4+. Cross-reactive memory apparently joined, as some responding clones appeared in pre-infection memory. Researchers report contracting CD4+ clones mostly in CM and EM, with CD8+ clones in EMRA.

TCRdb reanalysed the 5' RACE reads using MiXCR and keeps one entry per CDR3 protein. The sample shows 200,000 to 250,000 distinct CDR3 sequences, over 9% of them seen only once. This CDR3 contains 10 residues. Deletions cut 9 bases from V and 2 bases from J, with 4 bases between. Germline V gives CDR1 SNHLY, CDR2 FYNNEI. The receptor's source is a young man who had mild COVID-19 (a few samples of this study predate the infection). Cell type and time point are not known. Material: PBMCs or a T cell subset sorted from them (not recorded which). This chain uses TRBV2 with TRBJ2-5; D gene uncertain. For the CDR3, the DNA is TGTGCCAGGCAACAAGAGACCCAGTACTTC. It specifies CARQQETQYF. Looking up the rest from reference TRBV2 and TRBJ2-5 gives the full variable domain: EPEVTQTPSHQVTQMGQEVILRCVPISNHLYFYWYRQILGQKVEFLVSFYNNEISEKSEIFDDQFSVERPDGSNFTLKIRSTKLEDSAMYFCARQQETQYFGPGTRLLVL.